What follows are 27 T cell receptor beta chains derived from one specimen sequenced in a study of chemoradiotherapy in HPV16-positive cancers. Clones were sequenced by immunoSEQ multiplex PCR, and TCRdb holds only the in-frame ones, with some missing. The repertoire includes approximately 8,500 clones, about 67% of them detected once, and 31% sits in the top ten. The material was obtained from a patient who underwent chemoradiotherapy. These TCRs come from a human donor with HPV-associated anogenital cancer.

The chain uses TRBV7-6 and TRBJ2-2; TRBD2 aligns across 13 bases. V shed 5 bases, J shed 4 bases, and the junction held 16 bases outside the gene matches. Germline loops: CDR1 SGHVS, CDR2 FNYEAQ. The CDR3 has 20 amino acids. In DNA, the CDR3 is TGTGCCAGCAGCGCCGCCATACTAGCGGGGGGGTCTAAAGTCACCGGGGAGCTGTTTTTT. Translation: CASSAAILAGGSKVTGELFF.

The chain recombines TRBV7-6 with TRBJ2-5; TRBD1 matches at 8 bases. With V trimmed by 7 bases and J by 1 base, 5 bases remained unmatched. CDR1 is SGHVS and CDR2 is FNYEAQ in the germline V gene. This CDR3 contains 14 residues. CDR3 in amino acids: CASTTGAPQETQYF. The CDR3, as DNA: TGTGCCAGCACGACAGGGGCCCCCCAAGAGACCCAGTACTTC.

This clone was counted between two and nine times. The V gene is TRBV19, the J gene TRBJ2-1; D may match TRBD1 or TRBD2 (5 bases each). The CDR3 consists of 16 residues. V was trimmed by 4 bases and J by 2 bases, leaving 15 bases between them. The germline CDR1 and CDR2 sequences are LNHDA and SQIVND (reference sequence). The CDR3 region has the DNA TGTGCCAGTAGTAGGGGACCCTCCGCCACCTACAATGAGCAGTTCTTC. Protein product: CASSRGPSATYNEQFF.

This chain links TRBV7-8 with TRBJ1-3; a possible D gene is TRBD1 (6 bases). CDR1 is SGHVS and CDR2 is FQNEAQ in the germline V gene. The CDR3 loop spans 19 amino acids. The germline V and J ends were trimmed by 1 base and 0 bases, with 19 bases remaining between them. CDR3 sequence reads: CASSLGSWFRDNSGNTIYF. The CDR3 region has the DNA TGTGCCAGCAGCTTAGGTAGCTGGTTCCGGGACAACTCTGGAAACACCATATATTTT.

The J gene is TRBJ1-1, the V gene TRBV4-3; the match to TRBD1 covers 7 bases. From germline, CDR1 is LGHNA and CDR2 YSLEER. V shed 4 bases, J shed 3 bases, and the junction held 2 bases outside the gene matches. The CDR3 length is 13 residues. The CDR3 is CASSRDRDTEAFF. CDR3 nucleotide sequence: TGCGCCAGCAGCCGAGACAGGGACACTGAAGCTTTCTTT.

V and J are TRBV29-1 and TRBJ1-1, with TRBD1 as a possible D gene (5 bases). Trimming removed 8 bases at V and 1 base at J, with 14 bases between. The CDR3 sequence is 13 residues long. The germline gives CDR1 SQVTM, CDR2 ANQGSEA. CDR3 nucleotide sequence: TGCAGCCCATCGGGGGTAAAGAACACTGAAGCTTTCTTT. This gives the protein CSPSGVKNTEAFF. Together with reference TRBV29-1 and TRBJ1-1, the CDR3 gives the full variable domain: SAVISQKPSRDICQRGTSLTIQCQVDSQVTMMFWYRQQPGQSLTLIATANQGSEATYESGFVIDKFPISRPNLTFSTLTVSNMSPEDSSIYLCSPSGVKNTEAFFGQGTRLTVV.

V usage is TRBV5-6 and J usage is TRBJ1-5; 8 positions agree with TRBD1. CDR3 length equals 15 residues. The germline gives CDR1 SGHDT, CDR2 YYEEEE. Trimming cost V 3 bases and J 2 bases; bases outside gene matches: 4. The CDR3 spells CASSSDRGGNQPQHF. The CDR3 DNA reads TGTGCCAGCAGCTCCGACAGGGGAGGCAATCAGCCCCAGCATTTT.

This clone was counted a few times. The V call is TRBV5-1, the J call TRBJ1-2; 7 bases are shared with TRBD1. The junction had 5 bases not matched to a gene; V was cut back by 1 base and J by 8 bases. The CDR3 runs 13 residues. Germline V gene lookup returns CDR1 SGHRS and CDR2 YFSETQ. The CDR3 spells CASSLRGLGGYTF. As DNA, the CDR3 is TGCGCCAGCAGCTTGAGGGGGCTTGGCGGCTACACCTTC.

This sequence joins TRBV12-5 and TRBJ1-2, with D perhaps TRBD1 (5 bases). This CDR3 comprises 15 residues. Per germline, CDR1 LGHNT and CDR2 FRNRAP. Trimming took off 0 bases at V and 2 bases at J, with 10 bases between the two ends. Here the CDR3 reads CASGLVTGLNYGYTF. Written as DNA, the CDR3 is TGTGCTAGTGGTTTGGTAACAGGTTTAAACTATGGCTACACCTTC.

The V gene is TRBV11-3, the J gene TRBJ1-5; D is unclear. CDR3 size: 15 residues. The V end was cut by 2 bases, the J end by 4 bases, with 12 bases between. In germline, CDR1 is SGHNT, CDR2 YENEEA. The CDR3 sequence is CASSLTALPNQPQHF. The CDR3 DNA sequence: TGTGCCAGCAGCTTAACGGCACTGCCTAATCAGCCCCAGCATTTT. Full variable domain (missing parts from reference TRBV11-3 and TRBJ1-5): EAGVVQSPRYKIIEKKQPVAFWCNPISGHNTLYWYLQNLGQGPELLIRYENEEAVDDSQLPKDRFSAERLKGVDSTLKIQPAELGDSAVYLCASSLTALPNQPQHFGDGTRLSIL.

The CDR3 sequence: CASSLRTGAGGYTF. In DNA form, the CDR3 reads TGTGCCAGCAGCTTAAGGACAGGGGCGGGAGGCTACACCTTC. This chain links TRBV11-2 with TRBJ1-2; TRBD1 agrees at 9 bases. CDR1 is SGHAT and CDR2 is FQNNGV in the germline V gene. The V gene end was trimmed by 2 bases and the J gene end by 8 bases; junction bases not matched to a gene: 6. The CDR3 consists of 14 residues.

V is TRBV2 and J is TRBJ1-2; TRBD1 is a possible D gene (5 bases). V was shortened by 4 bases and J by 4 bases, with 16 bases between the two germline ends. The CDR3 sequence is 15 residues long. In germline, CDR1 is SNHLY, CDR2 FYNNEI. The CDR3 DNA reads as TGTGCCAGCAGTGCGGGTAGGGGAGGTAGCTATGGCTACACCTTC. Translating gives CASSAGRGGSYGYTF.

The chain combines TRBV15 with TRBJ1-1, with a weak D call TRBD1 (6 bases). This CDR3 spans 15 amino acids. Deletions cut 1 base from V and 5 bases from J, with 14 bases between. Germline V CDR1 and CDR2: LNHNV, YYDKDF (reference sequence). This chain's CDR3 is CATSRGQGSGTEAFF. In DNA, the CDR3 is TGTGCCACCAGCAGAGGGCAGGGGTCGGGGACTGAAGCTTTCTTT.

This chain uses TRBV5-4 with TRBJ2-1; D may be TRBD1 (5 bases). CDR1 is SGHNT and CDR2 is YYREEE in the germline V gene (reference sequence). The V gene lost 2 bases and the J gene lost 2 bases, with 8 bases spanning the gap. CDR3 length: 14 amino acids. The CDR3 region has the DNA TGTGCCAGCAGCTTAGGGGTAGCCTACAATGAGCAGTTCTTC. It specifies CASSLGVAYNEQFF.

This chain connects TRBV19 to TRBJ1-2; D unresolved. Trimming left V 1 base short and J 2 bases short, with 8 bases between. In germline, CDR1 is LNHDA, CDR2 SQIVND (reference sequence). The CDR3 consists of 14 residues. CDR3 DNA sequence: TGTGCCAGTAGTATAGTTTCAGGCAACTATGGCTACACCTTC. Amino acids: CASSIVSGNYGYTF.

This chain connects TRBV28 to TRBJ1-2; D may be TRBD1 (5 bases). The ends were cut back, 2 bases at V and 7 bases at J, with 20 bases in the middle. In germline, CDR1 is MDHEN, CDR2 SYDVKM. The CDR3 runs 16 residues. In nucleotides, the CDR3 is TGTGCCAGCAGTTTACGGGTAGGGGAAGTTAGGGTTGGCTACACCTTC. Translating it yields CASSLRVGEVRVGYTF.

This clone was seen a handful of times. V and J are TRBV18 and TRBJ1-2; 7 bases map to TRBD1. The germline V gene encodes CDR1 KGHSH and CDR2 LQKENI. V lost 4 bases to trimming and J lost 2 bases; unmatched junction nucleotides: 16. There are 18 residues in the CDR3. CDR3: CASSRLGPQRDSNYGYTF. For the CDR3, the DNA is TGTGCCAGCTCACGGCTGGGACCTCAGAGGGACAGCAACTATGGCTACACCTTC.

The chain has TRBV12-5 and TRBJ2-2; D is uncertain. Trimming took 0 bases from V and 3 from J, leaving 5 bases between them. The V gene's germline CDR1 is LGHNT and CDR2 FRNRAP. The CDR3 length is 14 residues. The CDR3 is CASGLVRDTGELFF. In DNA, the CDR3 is TGTGCTAGTGGTTTGGTACGGGACACCGGGGAGCTGTTTTTT. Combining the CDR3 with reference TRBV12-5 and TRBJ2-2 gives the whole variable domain DARVTQTPRHKVTEMGQEVTMRCQPILGHNTVFWYRQTMMQGLELLAYFRNRAPLDDSGMPKDRFSAEMPDATLATLKIQPSEPRDSAVYFCASGLVRDTGELFFGEGSRLTVL.

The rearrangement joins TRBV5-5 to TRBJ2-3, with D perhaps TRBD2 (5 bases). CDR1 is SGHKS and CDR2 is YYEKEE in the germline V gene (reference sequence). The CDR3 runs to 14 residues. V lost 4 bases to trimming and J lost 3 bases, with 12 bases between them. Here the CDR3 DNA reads TGTGCCAGCAGCCCAAGTCCGGGAACAGATACGCAGTATTTT. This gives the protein CASSPSPGTDTQYF.

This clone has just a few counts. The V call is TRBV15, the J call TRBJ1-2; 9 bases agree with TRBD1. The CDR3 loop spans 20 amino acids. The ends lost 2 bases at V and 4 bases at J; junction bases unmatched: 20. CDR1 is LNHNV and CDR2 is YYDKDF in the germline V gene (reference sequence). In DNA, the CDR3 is TGTGCCACCAGCAGACGAGTCGGGAGACAGGGGGTTTCAAGCCTCTATGGCTACACCTTC. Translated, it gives CATSRRVGRQGVSSLYGYTF.

CDR3 protein: CASSWRGGRNTEAFF. In nucleotides, the CDR3 is TGTGCCAGCAGCTGGAGAGGGGGGCGAAACACTGAAGCTTTCTTT. J is TRBJ1-1 and V is TRBV11-3; weak D call: TRBD1 (6 bases). Germline CDR1 reads SGHNT; CDR2 reads YENEEA. CDR3 length equals 15 residues. Trimming removed 4 bases at V and 2 bases at J, with 14 bases between.

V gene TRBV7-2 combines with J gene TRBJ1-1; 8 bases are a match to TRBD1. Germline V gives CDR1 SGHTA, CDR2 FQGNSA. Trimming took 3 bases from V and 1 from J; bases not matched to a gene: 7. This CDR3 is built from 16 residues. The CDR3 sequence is CASSLAGGRWNTEAFF. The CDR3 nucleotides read TGTGCCAGCAGCTTGGCAGGGGGCAGGTGGAACACTGAAGCTTTCTTT.

CDR3 protein: CASSFDGNGNSPLHF. The DNA for the CDR3 is TGCGCCAGCAGCTTCGATGGGAACGGGAATTCACCCCTCCACTTT. The chain employs TRBV5-1 and TRBJ1-6; D unclear. Trimming removed 2 bases at V and 7 bases at J, with 13 bases between. CDR3 length: 15 amino acids. CDR1 is SGHRS, CDR2 YFSETQ, per germline.

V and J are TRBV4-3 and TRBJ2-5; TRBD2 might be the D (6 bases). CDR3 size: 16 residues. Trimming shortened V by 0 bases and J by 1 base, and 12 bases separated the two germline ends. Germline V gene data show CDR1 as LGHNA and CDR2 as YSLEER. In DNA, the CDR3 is TGCGCCAGCAGCCAAGAGGGTGGGGGGTCCCAAGAGACCCAGTACTTC. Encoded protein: CASSQEGGGSQETQYF.

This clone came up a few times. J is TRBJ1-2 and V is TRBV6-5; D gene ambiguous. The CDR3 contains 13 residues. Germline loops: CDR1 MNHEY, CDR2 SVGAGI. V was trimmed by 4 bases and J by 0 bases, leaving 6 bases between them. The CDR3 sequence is CASSWQPNYGYTF. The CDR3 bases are TGTGCCAGCAGTTGGCAGCCTAACTATGGCTACACCTTC.

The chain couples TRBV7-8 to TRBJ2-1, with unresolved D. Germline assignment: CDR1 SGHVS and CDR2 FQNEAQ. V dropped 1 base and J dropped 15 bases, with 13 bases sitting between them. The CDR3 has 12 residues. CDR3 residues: CASSLVSRDWFF. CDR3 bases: TGTGCCAGCAGCTTAGTTTCCCGAGATTGGTTCTTC. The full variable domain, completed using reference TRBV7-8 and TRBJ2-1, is GAGVSQSPRYKVAKRGQDVALRCDPISGHVSLFWYQQALGQGPEFLTYFQNEAQLDKSGLPSDRFFAERPEGSVSTLKIQRTQQEDSAVYLCASSLVSRDWFFGPGTRLTVL.

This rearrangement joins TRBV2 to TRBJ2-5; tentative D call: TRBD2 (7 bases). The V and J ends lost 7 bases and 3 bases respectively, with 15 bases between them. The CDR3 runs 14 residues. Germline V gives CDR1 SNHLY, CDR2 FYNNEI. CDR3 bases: TGTGCCAGCACCGAGGGGGGGCAGAAAGAGACCCAGTACTTC. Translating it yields CASTEGGQKETQYF. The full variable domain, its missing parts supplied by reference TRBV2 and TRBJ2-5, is EPEVTQTPSHQVTQMGQEVILRCVPISNHLYFYWYRQILGQKVEFLVSFYNNEISEKSEIFDDQFSVERPDGSNFTLKIRSTKLEDSAMYFCASTEGGQKETQYFGPGTRLLVL.